This section outlines one T cell receptor (beta chain) sequence together with its context. Its antigen remains unidentified. The CDR3 extends over 14 amino acids. CDR1 and CDR2 (germline): SNHLY, FYNNEI. The ends were cut back, 3 bases at V and 2 bases at J, with 10 bases in the middle. This sample is drawn from a study of cytomegalovirus exposure and HLA in healthy donors. Overall study findings and caveats: Several V segments, TRBV6-2 and TRBV6-3 among them, could not be told apart and were dropped. In a later analysis, HLA-associated beta chains showed higher expansion and lower generation probabilities than comparable chains. CMV antigen specificity was confirmed in vitro for three CMV-associated chains. According to the study, around 150 TCR beta chains were cytomegalovirus-associated.

Primers: 60 Vbeta forward and 13 Jbeta reverse. Sequencing used immunoSEQ multiplex PCR; TCRdb keeps in-frame clones, though not all of them. The sample contains roughly 100,000 clones, roughly 80% of which appear only once. The sequence came from a woman aged 40 to 50 in good health and CMV-seropositive. Sequenced input: PBMCs. The chain has TRBV2 and TRBJ2-5, with D possibly being TRBD1 (6 bases). The CDR3 spells CASSDNRDQETQYF. CDR3 coding DNA: TGTGCCAGCAGTGATAACAGGGATCAAGAGACCCAGTACTTC.